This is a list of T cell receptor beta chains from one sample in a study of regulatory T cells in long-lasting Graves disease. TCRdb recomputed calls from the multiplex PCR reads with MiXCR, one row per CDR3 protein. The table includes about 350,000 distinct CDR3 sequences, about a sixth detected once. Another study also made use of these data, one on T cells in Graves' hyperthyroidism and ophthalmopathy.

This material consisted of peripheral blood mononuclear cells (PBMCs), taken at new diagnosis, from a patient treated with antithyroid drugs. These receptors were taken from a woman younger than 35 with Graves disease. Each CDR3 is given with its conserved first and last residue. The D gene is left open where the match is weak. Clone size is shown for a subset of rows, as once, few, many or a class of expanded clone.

cdr3_aa: CASTRGQPNGNQPQHF; cdr3_nt: TGTGCCAGTACCAGAGGACAGCCTAACGGCAATCAGCCCCAGCATTTT; d_call: .; v_call: TRBV19; j_call: TRBJ1-5; clone_size: .
cdr3_aa: CASSLVGPQYF; cdr3_nt: TGTGCCAGCAGCTTAGTAGGGCCCCAGTACTTC; d_call: .; v_call: TRBV11-2; j_call: TRBJ2-5; clone_size: many
cdr3_aa: CASSPRDRTGHTDTQYF; cdr3_nt: TGTGCCAGCAGCCCTCGGGACAGGACGGGGCACACAGATACGCAGTATTTT; d_call: TRBD1; v_call: TRBV9; j_call: TRBJ2-3; clone_size: many
cdr3_aa: CASHAGDYGYTF; cdr3_nt: TGTGCCAGCCACGCGGGGGATTACGGCTACACCTTC; d_call: .; v_call: TRBV27; j_call: TRBJ1-2; clone_size: .
cdr3_aa: CASSLLSPPGQGYGRHGYTF; cdr3_nt: TGTGCCAGCAGTTTGCTGAGTCCCCCGGGACAGGGATATGGACGGCATGGCTACACCTTC; d_call: TRBD1; v_call: TRBV28; j_call: TRBJ1-2; clone_size: many
cdr3_aa: CASSYSTPMNTEAFF; cdr3_nt: TGTGCCAGCAGTTACTCGACGCCTATGAACACTGAAGCTTTCTTT; d_call: .; v_call: TRBV6-2/TRBV6-3; j_call: TRBJ1-1; clone_size: few
cdr3_aa: CASSDFGTGVEETQYF; cdr3_nt: TGTGCCAGCAGTGATTTCGGGACAGGGGTCGAAGAGACCCAGTACTTC; d_call: TRBD1; v_call: TRBV6-1; j_call: TRBJ2-5; clone_size: many
cdr3_aa: CASSWGGREQFF; cdr3_nt: TGTGCCAGCAGCTGGGGCGGGAGGGAGCAGTTCTTC; d_call: TRBD2; v_call: TRBV27; j_call: TRBJ2-1; clone_size: .
cdr3_aa: CASSQDPGGYEKLFF; cdr3_nt: TGTGCCAGCAGCCAAGATCCAGGGGGCTATGAAAAACTGTTTTTT; d_call: TRBD1; v_call: TRBV3-1; j_call: TRBJ1-4; clone_size: .
cdr3_aa: CASSEEWTDTQYF; cdr3_nt: TGTGCCAGCAGTGAAGAGTGGACAGATACGCAGTATTTT; d_call: .; v_call: TRBV6-1; j_call: TRBJ2-3; clone_size: few
cdr3_aa: CASSQDRGGGRSYNEQFF; cdr3_nt: TGTGCCAGCAGCCAAGATAGGGGTGGGGGGAGGTCCTACAATGAGCAGTTCTTC; d_call: .; v_call: TRBV3-1; j_call: TRBJ2-1; clone_size: many
cdr3_aa: CSARDKARDSYEQYF; cdr3_nt: TGCAGTGCTAGAGATAAAGCCAGGGACTCCTACGAGCAGTACTTC; d_call: .; v_call: TRBV20-1; j_call: TRBJ2-7; clone_size: many
cdr3_aa: CASSDMRRGGQDEQFF; cdr3_nt: TGTGCCAGCAGTGATATGAGGCGGGGGGGACAGGATGAGCAGTTCTTC; d_call: .; v_call: TRBV6-1; j_call: TRBJ2-1; clone_size: few
cdr3_aa: CASTADGYEQYF; cdr3_nt: TGTGCCAGCACCGCCGACGGTTACGAGCAGTACTTC; d_call: .; v_call: TRBV2; j_call: TRBJ2-7; clone_size: many